This paragraph reports one TCR beta chain. Treatment indicated: randomized to nivolumab then ipilimumab (arm A) or the reverse (arm B). DNA-damaging chemotherapy had not been given to any patient beforehand. Live CD3+CD8+ CD19− CD56− cells were sorted from PBMCs. This record comes from a study of sequential checkpoint blockade in melanoma. Turning to the study itself: After both sequences, patients received maintenance nivolumab.

Germline lookup yields CDR1 SGHVS and CDR2 FQNEAQ. The germline V and J ends were trimmed by 1 base and 2 bases, with 11 bases remaining between them. The CDR3 covers 15 residues. Assay: immunoSEQ multiplex PCR; the TCRdb copy retains only in-frame clones and omits some. The table includes 25,000 to 35,000 clones, about 83% detected once. J is TRBJ1-2 and V is TRBV7-8; the D gene is possibly TRBD1 (6 bases). The origin of this receptor is a human donor with melanoma. The sample was CD8+ T cells sorted from blood (inferred from file names), taken from a patient given nivolumab and ipilimumab in sequence. CDR3 protein: CASSLEMTGNYGYTF. CDR3 DNA: TGTGCCAGCAGCTTAGAAATGACAGGAAACTATGGCTACACCTTC.